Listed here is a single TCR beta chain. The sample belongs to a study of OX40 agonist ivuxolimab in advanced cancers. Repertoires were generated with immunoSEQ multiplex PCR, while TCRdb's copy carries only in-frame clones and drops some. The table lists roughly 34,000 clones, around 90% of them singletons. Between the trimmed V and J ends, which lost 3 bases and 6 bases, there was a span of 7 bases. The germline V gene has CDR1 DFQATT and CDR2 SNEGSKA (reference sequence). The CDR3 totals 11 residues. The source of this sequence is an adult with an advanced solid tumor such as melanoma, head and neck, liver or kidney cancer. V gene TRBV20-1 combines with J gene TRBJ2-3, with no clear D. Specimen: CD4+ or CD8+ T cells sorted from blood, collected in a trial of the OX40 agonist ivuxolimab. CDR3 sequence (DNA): TGCAGTGCTAGTTTACTGGATACGCAGTATTTT. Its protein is CSASLLDTQYF.